Included here is one T cell receptor (beta chain) sequence, with context. Antigen: not known. The CDR3 loop spans 14 amino acids. With 4 bases removed from V and 3 bases from J, the gap between germline ends came to 10 bases. Germline V lookup: CDR1 SEHNR, CDR2 FQNEAQ (reference sequence). The table came from immunoSEQ multiplex PCR; TCRdb's copy has only in-frame clones and leaves some out. Here the sample spans 100,000 to 150,000 clones, about 90% being singletons. The data were obtained in a study of T cell responses to AZD1222 COVID-19 vaccine. Study results and limitations: It should be noted that donors were predominantly white British and more often female, and clonal diversity was possibly underestimated. Spike-spanning, vaccine-associated CD4 TCRs were dominant at 160-218 and 743-854. Of spike-specific TCRs, nearly half reportedly target regions left unmutated in variants.

This receptor was obtained from an adult in good health. Sequenced here: peripheral blood, sampled on day 0 of AZD1222 vaccination. The rearrangement uses TRBV7-9 and TRBJ1-5; the D gene is possibly TRBD1 (5 bases). CDR3 region: CASSSTDYNQPQHF. As DNA, the CDR3 is TGTGCCAGCAGCTCGACAGATTACAATCAGCCCCAGCATTTT.